The rows below give T cell receptor beta chains drawn from one sample of a study of spatial heterogeneity in lung cancer. Each CDR3 protein is one row after TCRdb ran MiXCR on the 5' RACE reads. The sample yields 9,000 to 13,000 distinct CDR3 sequences, 8% seen once. This sample comprised lung tumor tissue, obtained at surgery. These receptors were obtained from a male donor with early-stage non-small cell lung cancer. Each CDR3 is given with its conserved first and last residue. The D gene is left open where the match is weak. Size values are once, few and many counts, or a class for expanded clones, and some rows have none.

d_call: TRBD1; j_call: TRBJ2-3; v_call: TRBV29-1; clone_size: many; cdr3_length: 14; cdr3_nt: TGCAGCGTGGCGACAGGGGCTAGCACAGATACGCAGTATTTT; cdr3_aa: CSVATGASTDTQYF
d_call: TRBD2; j_call: TRBJ2-7; v_call: TRBV28; clone_size: -; cdr3_length: 15; cdr3_nt: TGTGCCAGCAGTCCCCCCCCAGGGACTAGCGTTCGGCAGTACTTC; cdr3_aa: CASSPPPGTSVRQYF
d_call: -; j_call: TRBJ2-7; v_call: TRBV19; clone_size: many; cdr3_length: 16; cdr3_nt: TGTGCCAGTAGTATAGGCGGGGGCCGGAGCTCCTACGAGCAGTACTTC; cdr3_aa: CASSIGGGRSSYEQYF
d_call: TRBD2; j_call: TRBJ2-7; v_call: TRBV5-1; clone_size: many; cdr3_length: 15; cdr3_nt: TGCGCCAGCAGCCGCACCGGGACTAGCGGTTACGAGCAGTACTTC; cdr3_aa: CASSRTGTSGYEQYF
d_call: TRBD2; j_call: TRBJ2-7; v_call: TRBV6-5; clone_size: -; cdr3_length: 15; cdr3_nt: TGTGCCAGCAGGCATAGCGGGGGGAGCTCCTACGAGCAGTACTTC; cdr3_aa: CASRHSGGSSYEQYF
d_call: -; j_call: TRBJ2-7; v_call: TRBV21-1; clone_size: many; cdr3_length: 17; cdr3_nt: TGTGCCAGCAGCAAAACCCCGGACAGGGAAGTTCCCTACGAGCAGTACTTC; cdr3_aa: CASSKTPDREVPYEQYF
d_call: -; j_call: TRBJ1-5; v_call: TRBV2; clone_size: few; cdr3_length: 13; cdr3_nt: TGTGCCAGCACAGGGCAACAGGGTCAGCCCCAGCATTTT; cdr3_aa: CASTGQQGQPQHF
d_call: -; j_call: TRBJ2-2; v_call: TRBV4-2; clone_size: -; cdr3_length: 15; cdr3_nt: TGTGCCAGCAGCCAAGCGGGTAGAGGGACCGGGGAGCTGTTTTTT; cdr3_aa: CASSQAGRGTGELFF
d_call: -; j_call: TRBJ2-1; v_call: TRBV23-1; clone_size: -; cdr3_length: 20; cdr3_nt: TGCGCCAGCAGTCAATCGGGGCTGGGCGGGATAGTGAGACTCTACAATGAGCAGTTCTTC; cdr3_aa: CASSQSGLGGIVRLYNEQFF
d_call: TRBD2; j_call: TRBJ2-3; v_call: TRBV20-1; clone_size: medium-sized; cdr3_length: 16; cdr3_nt: TGCAGTGCTAGCGGAAGACTAGCGGGGGGTCAAGATACGCAGTATTTT; cdr3_aa: CSASGRLAGGQDTQYF
d_call: -; j_call: TRBJ1-5; v_call: TRBV19; clone_size: medium-sized; cdr3_length: 14; cdr3_nt: TGTGCCAGTAGTATGAACATGTTCAATCAGCCCCAGCATTTT; cdr3_aa: CASSMNMFNQPQHF
d_call: -; j_call: TRBJ2-5; v_call: TRBV5-5; clone_size: -; cdr3_length: 11; cdr3_nt: TGTGTCAGCAGCTTGCGGGAGACCCAGTACTTC; cdr3_aa: CVSSLRETQYF
d_call: -; j_call: TRBJ2-2; v_call: TRBV28; clone_size: -; cdr3_length: 15; cdr3_nt: TGTGCCAGCAGTCCCCCCCGAACGAACACCGGGGAGCTGTTTTTT; cdr3_aa: CASSPPRTNTGELFF
d_call: -; j_call: TRBJ2-4; v_call: TRBV25-1; clone_size: few; cdr3_length: 15; cdr3_nt: TGTGCCAGCAGTGAATCCGACAGAGCCAAAAACATTCAGTACTTC; cdr3_aa: CASSESDRAKNIQYF
d_call: TRBD2; j_call: TRBJ2-1; v_call: TRBV29-1; clone_size: few; cdr3_length: 13; cdr3_nt: TGCAGCGAAAAGACTAGCGGGGGGAATGAGCAGTTCTTC; cdr3_aa: CSEKTSGGNEQFF
d_call: -; j_call: TRBJ2-5; v_call: TRBV5-1; clone_size: many; cdr3_length: 15; cdr3_nt: TGCGCCAGCAGTCTGACCACTACCCCCCAAGAGACCCAGTACTTC; cdr3_aa: CASSLTTTPQETQYF
d_call: -; j_call: TRBJ2-3; v_call: TRBV20-1; clone_size: many; cdr3_length: 14; cdr3_nt: TGCAGTGCCGGCCTAGGAGGGGGATCAGATACGCAGTATTTT; cdr3_aa: CSAGLGGGSDTQYF
d_call: TRBD1; j_call: TRBJ2-1; v_call: TRBV6-2/TRBV6-3; clone_size: -; cdr3_length: 16; cdr3_nt: TGTGCCAGCAGTTACTCGGACAGGAGCTCCTACAATGAGCAGTTCTTC; cdr3_aa: CASSYSDRSSYNEQFF
d_call: TRBD2; j_call: TRBJ2-1; v_call: TRBV9; clone_size: few; cdr3_length: 19; cdr3_nt: TGTGCCAGCAGCGTCGGGCTAGCGGGGAAAATTAAGTCCTACAATGAGCAGTTCTTC; cdr3_aa: CASSVGLAGKIKSYNEQFF
d_call: -; j_call: TRBJ2-7; v_call: TRBV15; clone_size: many; cdr3_length: 14; cdr3_nt: TGTGCCACCAGCAGACAGGGGAACTCCTACGAGCAGTACTTC; cdr3_aa: CATSRQGNSYEQYF
d_call: -; j_call: TRBJ2-1; v_call: TRBV20-1; clone_size: many; cdr3_length: 16; cdr3_nt: TGCAGTGCTAGAGATGGGAAAACGGGATCCTACAATGAGCAGTTCTTC; cdr3_aa: CSARDGKTGSYNEQFF
d_call: -; j_call: TRBJ1-5; v_call: TRBV19; clone_size: many; cdr3_length: 18; cdr3_nt: TGTGCCAGTAGTACCCGGGGTCGGGACATCTATAGCAATCAGCCCCAGCATTTT; cdr3_aa: CASSTRGRDIYSNQPQHF
d_call: TRBD2; j_call: TRBJ2-3; v_call: TRBV28; clone_size: many; cdr3_length: 13; cdr3_nt: TGTGCCAGCAGTTTGACTAGCGGGTATACGCAGTATTTT; cdr3_aa: CASSLTSGYTQYF
d_call: -; j_call: TRBJ2-3; v_call: TRBV11-2; clone_size: medium-sized; cdr3_length: 11; cdr3_nt: TGTGCCAGCAGCCAAGGTCATACGCAGTATTTT; cdr3_aa: CASSQGHTQYF
d_call: -; j_call: TRBJ2-2; v_call: TRBV7-2; clone_size: few; cdr3_length: 11; cdr3_nt: TGTGCCAGCAGTTTCACCGGGGAGCTGTTTTTT; cdr3_aa: CASSFTGELFF
d_call: -; j_call: TRBJ1-6; v_call: TRBV4-2; clone_size: -; cdr3_length: 12; cdr3_nt: TGTGCCAGCAGCCTGGGAGGTTCACCCCTCCACTTT; cdr3_aa: CASSLGGSPLHF
d_call: TRBD1; j_call: TRBJ2-2; v_call: TRBV10-3; clone_size: -; cdr3_length: 15; cdr3_nt: TGTGCCATCAGCCCCTCGACAGGGGGAACCGGGGAGCTGTTTTTT; cdr3_aa: CAISPSTGGTGELFF
d_call: -; j_call: TRBJ2-4; v_call: TRBV10-3; clone_size: many; cdr3_length: 17; cdr3_nt: TGTGCCATCAGTGAGTCTGGGGGGGGCGCAGGGTCCAACATTCAGTACTTC; cdr3_aa: CAISESGGGAGSNIQYF
d_call: -; j_call: TRBJ1-2; v_call: TRBV10-3; clone_size: many; cdr3_length: 16; cdr3_nt: TGTGCCATCAGTGAGACAGGAAGGACCGCTAACTATGGCTACACCTTC; cdr3_aa: CAISETGRTANYGYTF
d_call: -; j_call: TRBJ2-4; v_call: TRBV11-1; clone_size: medium-sized; cdr3_length: 16; cdr3_nt: TGTGCCAGCAGCTTTGGTTCTGGACTCAACTCAGACATTCAGTACTTC; cdr3_aa: CASSFGSGLNSDIQYF
d_call: TRBD2; j_call: TRBJ2-1; v_call: TRBV6-6; clone_size: many; cdr3_length: 16; cdr3_nt: TGTGCCAGCAGGGGCAGCGGGAGGATGTCGCACAATGAGCAGTTCTTC; cdr3_aa: CASRGSGRMSHNEQFF
d_call: TRBD2; j_call: TRBJ2-1; v_call: TRBV24-1; clone_size: many; cdr3_length: 14; cdr3_nt: TGTGCCACCAGTCGGCTAGCGGGAGTGGGTGAGCAGTTCTTC; cdr3_aa: CATSRLAGVGEQFF
d_call: TRBD2; j_call: TRBJ2-3; v_call: TRBV6-5; clone_size: many; cdr3_length: 14; cdr3_nt: TGTGCCAGCACTCTAGCGGGAGGGGGAGATACGCAGTATTTT; cdr3_aa: CASTLAGGGDTQYF
d_call: -; j_call: TRBJ1-5; v_call: TRBV28; clone_size: many; cdr3_length: 12; cdr3_nt: TGTGCCAGCAGTTTACCCCGGGGGCCCCAGCATTTT; cdr3_aa: CASSLPRGPQHF
d_call: -; j_call: TRBJ1-5; v_call: TRBV19; clone_size: -; cdr3_length: 15; cdr3_nt: TGTGCCAGTGCCCAGTCGGCGAAAAACAATCAGCCCCAGCATTTT; cdr3_aa: CASAQSAKNNQPQHF
d_call: TRBD1; j_call: TRBJ1-4; v_call: TRBV4-2; clone_size: many; cdr3_length: 14; cdr3_nt: TGTGCCAGCAGCCAAGTACAGGGGACTGAAAAACTGTTTTTT; cdr3_aa: CASSQVQGTEKLFF
d_call: -; j_call: TRBJ2-6; v_call: TRBV2; clone_size: -; cdr3_length: 15; cdr3_nt: TGTGCCAGCAGTGAAGGGCGGTCTGGGGCCAACGTCCTGACTTTC; cdr3_aa: CASSEGRSGANVLTF
d_call: TRBD2; j_call: TRBJ2-7; v_call: TRBV29-1; clone_size: many; cdr3_length: 14; cdr3_nt: TGCAGCGTAGGGGAGCGGACTAGCTCCTACGAGCAGTACTTC; cdr3_aa: CSVGERTSSYEQYF